Listed here are 30 T cell receptor beta chains from one sample, sequenced in a study of cytomegalovirus exposure and HLA in healthy donors. Primers included in the PCR were 60 Vbeta and 13 Jbeta primers. Data came from immunoSEQ multiplex PCR; TCRdb stores just in-frame clones and leaves some out. The sample holds fewer than 95,000 clones, 63% seen once. Sequenced: PBMCs. The receptors come from a woman aged 25 to 45 in good health and CMV-seronegative.

CDR3 sequence (DNA): TGTGCTAGTGGAAAGGGACAGCTACCCTCTGGAAACACCATATATTTT. It encodes CASGKGQLPSGNTIYF. This chain connects TRBV12-5 to TRBJ1-3; TRBD1 matches at 7 bases. V was pared by 6 bases and J by 0 bases, with 8 bases of the junction left unmatched. Germline values: CDR1 LGHNT, CDR2 FRNRAP. The CDR3 is 16 amino acids.

This chain joins TRBV19 and TRBJ1-4; D is unclear. Trimming stripped 7 bases from V and 8 bases from J, with 17 bases between. This CDR3 spans 14 amino acids. Germline V gene lookup returns CDR1 LNHDA and CDR2 SQIVND (reference sequence). In nucleotides, the CDR3 is TGTGCCAGTAAGATCTCCGGCGGGAACGAAAAACTGTTTTTT. It translates to CASKISGGNEKLFF.

This chain uses TRBV5-1 with TRBJ2-7; D is perhaps TRBD2 (7 bases). Germline CDR1 reads SGHRS; CDR2 reads YFSETQ. Trimming removed 4 bases at V and 6 bases at J, with 11 bases between. The CDR3 loop spans 12 amino acids. CDR3 residues: CASSGGAFEQYF. The CDR3 region has the DNA TGCGCCAGCAGCGGGGGGGCTTTCGAGCAGTACTTC.

This sequence joins TRBV5-4 and TRBJ2-1; 8 bases are shared with TRBD2. This CDR3 contains 16 residues. The germline CDR1 and CDR2 sequences are SGHNT and YYREEE (reference sequence). V dropped 6 bases and J dropped 4; count of bases not matched to a gene: 12. This chain's CDR3 is CASNQGSGASYNEQFF. The CDR3 DNA follows: TGTGCCAGCAACCAGGGTAGCGGGGCGTCTTACAATGAGCAGTTCTTC.

This sequence joins TRBV4-2 and TRBJ2-5, with 11 bases matching TRBD2. CDR3 length equals 18 residues. V shed 1 base, J shed 0 bases, and the junction held 7 bases outside the gene matches. Per germline, CDR1 LGHNA and CDR2 YNFKEQ. The CDR3 bases are TGTGCCAGCAGCCAAGTCGGGGCTAGCGGGGGGTACCAAGAGACCCAGTACTTC. Translated: CASSQVGASGGYQETQYF.

V gene TRBV5-1 combines with J gene TRBJ2-3; TRBD2 aligns across 14 bases. The CDR3 has 18 amino acids. Per the germline V gene, CDR1 is SGHRS and CDR2 is YFSETQ. Trimming removed 4 bases from V and 1 base from J; junction bases left unmatched: 8. CDR3 DNA sequence: TGCGCCAGCAGCCTTAGACTAGCGGGAGGGACTGGCACAGATACGCAGTATTTT. Translation: CASSLRLAGGTGTDTQYF.

This clone was observed a handful of times. This sequence joins TRBV6-5 and TRBJ2-7; 7 bases are shared with TRBD1. The CDR3 consists of 14 residues. Germline CDR1 MNHEY, CDR2 SVGAGI. With V trimmed by 4 bases and J by 0 bases, 3 bases remained unmatched. For the CDR3, the DNA is TGTGCCAGCAGTTCCCGACAGGGCTCCTACGAGCAGTACTTC. The encoded protein is CASSSRQGSYEQYF.

This clone was seen more than once but under ten times. In DNA, the CDR3 is TGTGCCAGCTCACCACCTAAGGCTAGCGGGGGATACGAGCAGTACTTC. It specifies CASSPPKASGGYEQYF. This chain connects TRBV18 to TRBJ2-7, with 10 bases identical to TRBD2. CDR1 KGHSH and CDR2 LQKENI come from the germline V gene. V lost 0 bases, J lost 4 bases, and 6 bases stayed unmatched. This CDR3 comprises 16 residues.

The V call is TRBV29-1, the J call TRBJ1-2; TRBD1 agrees at 9 bases. CDR1 is SQVTM, CDR2 ANQGSEA, per germline. This CDR3 is built from 13 residues. V gave up 3 bases and J gave up 7 bases; unmatched junction bases: 6. CDR3 amino acids: CSVEPGQGVGYTF. Here the CDR3 DNA reads TGCAGCGTTGAGCCGGGACAGGGTGTTGGCTACACCTTC. Based on the CDR3 plus reference TRBV29-1 and TRBJ1-2, the full variable domain is SAVISQKPSRDICQRGTSLTIQCQVDSQVTMMFWYRQQPGQSLTLIATANQGSEATYESGFVIDKFPISRPNLTFSTLTVSNMSPEDSSIYLCSVEPGQGVGYTFGSGTRLTVV.

This clone occurred a few times. The chain has TRBV11-3 and TRBJ2-1, with D possibly matching TRBD1 (6 bases). Trimming stripped 1 base from V and 0 bases from J, with 13 bases between. Germline V gene sequence: CDR1 SGHNT, CDR2 YENEEA. The CDR3 is 17 amino acids. The CDR3 nucleotides read TGTGCCAGCAGCTTAGGGCAGGGGCCCAGCTCCTACAATGAGCAGTTCTTC. Protein: CASSLGQGPSSYNEQFF. Drawing the rest from reference TRBV11-3 and TRBJ2-1, the complete variable domain is EAGVVQSPRYKIIEKKQPVAFWCNPISGHNTLYWYLQNLGQGPELLIRYENEEAVDDSQLPKDRFSAERLKGVDSTLKIQPAELGDSAVYLCASSLGQGPSSYNEQFFGPGTRLTVL.

The chain is built from TRBV4-2 and TRBJ1-4; 12 nucleotides line up with TRBD1. The J segment lost 5 bases and the V segment lost 0 bases, leaving 10 bases of the junction unmatched. Germline CDR1 LGHNA, CDR2 YNFKEQ. This CDR3 comprises 19 residues. CDR3 sequence: CASSQDWGTGGVGNEKLFF. CDR3 coding DNA: TGTGCCAGCAGCCAAGATTGGGGGACAGGGGGCGTGGGGAATGAAAAACTGTTTTTT.

The chain employs TRBV11-3 and TRBJ2-5; weak D call: TRBD2 (5 bases). In germline, CDR1 is SGHNT, CDR2 YENEEA. The V gene lost 5 bases and the J gene lost 4 bases, with 11 bases spanning the gap. The CDR3 covers 13 residues. In DNA, the CDR3 is TGTGCCAGCAGCGGGGAACGGGGAGAGACCCAGTACTTC. Its translation: CASSGERGETQYF.

The chain employs TRBV9 and TRBJ2-2; D perhaps matches TRBD2 (5 bases). Trimming left V 0 bases short and J 6 bases short, with 9 bases between. This CDR3 comprises 14 residues. Germline V gene data show CDR1 as SGDLS and CDR2 as YYNGEE. CDR3 loop: CASSVVLGAGELFF. As DNA, the CDR3 is TGTGCCAGCAGCGTAGTGCTCGGGGCCGGGGAGCTGTTTTTT.

The chain employs TRBV27 and TRBJ2-3; the D gene is possibly TRBD2 (5 bases). The CDR3 is made up of 14 amino acids. Trimming took off 6 bases at V and 4 bases at J, with 14 bases between the two ends. Germline V gene sequence: CDR1 MNHEY, CDR2 SMNVEV (reference sequence). The CDR3 sequence: CASRVLASPDTQYF. As DNA, the CDR3 is TGTGCCAGCAGGGTCCTCGCTAGCCCAGATACGCAGTATTTT.

V usage is TRBV5-1 and J usage is TRBJ2-3; 7 bases agree with TRBD2. V was pared by 2 bases and J by 0 bases, with 0 bases of the junction left unmatched. This CDR3 is 14 amino acids long. The germline gives CDR1 SGHRS, CDR2 YFSETQ. The CDR3 region is CASSLAGSTDTQYF. CDR3 bases: TGCGCCAGCAGCTTAGCGGGGAGCACAGATACGCAGTATTTT. The full variable domain, completed using reference TRBV5-1 and TRBJ2-3, is KAGVTQTPRYLIKTRGQQVTLSCSPISGHRSVSWYQQTPGQGLQFLFEYFSETQRNKGNFPGRFSGRQFSNSRSEMNVSTLELGDSALYLCASSLAGSTDTQYFGPGTRLTVL.

This clone was counted between two and nine times. The chain uses TRBV10-3 and TRBJ2-7; 7 nucleotides match TRBD2. The CDR3 extends over 13 amino acids. Trimming cost V 10 bases and J 4 bases; bases outside gene matches: 10. Germline assignment: CDR1 ENHRY and CDR2 SYGVKD. CDR3 amino acids: CASGRETLYEQYF. The CDR3 bases are TGTGCCAGCGGGCGGGAGACCCTTTACGAGCAGTACTTC.

CDR3 sequence: CASSVATGAQYEQYF. Here the CDR3 DNA reads TGTGCCAGCAGCGTAGCTACAGGGGCGCAATACGAGCAGTACTTC. The chain carries TRBV9 and TRBJ2-7; 7 bases align to TRBD1. Germline-derived CDR1 and CDR2 are SGDLS and YYNGEE. Trimming cost V 0 bases and J 4 bases; bases outside gene matches: 7. This CDR3 comprises 15 residues.

The rearrangement links TRBV7-9 to TRBJ1-1; D call uncertain. With 5 bases removed from V and 0 bases from J, the gap between germline ends came to 7 bases. Germline V gives CDR1 SEHNR, CDR2 FQNEAQ (reference sequence). CDR3 length equals 13 residues. The CDR3 protein is CASSNSLNTEAFF. CDR3 nucleotide sequence: TGTGCCAGCAGCAACAGCTTGAACACTGAAGCTTTCTTT.

This clone was detected only once. The V and J genes are TRBV19 and TRBJ2-1; 7 nucleotides align to TRBD2. The CDR3 sequence is 15 residues long. Germline lookup yields CDR1 LNHDA and CDR2 SQIVND (reference sequence). Germline trimming cut 7 bases from V and 0 bases from J; bases unmatched to any gene: 6. Here the CDR3 reads CASISGGGSYNEQFF. The CDR3 DNA reads as TGTGCCAGTATATCGGGGGGAGGCTCCTACAATGAGCAGTTCTTC. The variable domain in full, with the rest retrieved from reference TRBV19 and TRBJ2-1, is DGGITQSPKYLFRKEGQNVTLSCEQNLNHDAMYWYRQDPGQGLRLIYYSQIVNDFQKGDIAEGYSVSREKKESFPLTVTSAQKNPTAFYLCASISGGGSYNEQFFGPGTRLTVL.

In this sample, this clone is medium-sized. The chain employs TRBV13 and TRBJ2-7; D is perhaps TRBD1 (7 bases). V was trimmed by 4 bases and J by 3 bases, leaving 19 bases between them. This CDR3 has 16 residues. The germline CDR1 and CDR2 sequences are PRHDT and FYEKMQ (reference sequence). The CDR3 is CASSSRGDSSIYEQYF. For the CDR3, the DNA is TGTGCCAGCAGCTCAAGGGGGGACAGCTCCATCTACGAGCAGTACTTC.

V usage is TRBV10-1 and J usage is TRBJ1-2; D gene ambiguous. From germline, CDR1 is WNHNN and CDR2 SYGVQD (reference sequence). The CDR3 consists of 13 residues. Trimming removed 0 bases from V and 8 bases from J, with 10 bases in between. The CDR3 region has the DNA TGCGCCAGCAGTGAGTCGCGGAACCGCGGCTACACCTTC. It encodes CASSESRNRGYTF.

This clone was seen more than once but under ten times. This CDR3 reads CSVLGLAGTGELFF. The CDR3 nucleotides are TGCAGCGTCCTGGGACTAGCGGGGACCGGGGAGCTGTTTTTT. This rearrangement joins TRBV29-1 to TRBJ2-2; 13 nucleotides agree with TRBD2. J was trimmed by 5 bases and V by 6 bases; bases with no gene match: 3. Germline V gives CDR1 SQVTM, CDR2 ANQGSEA. The CDR3 runs 14 residues.

The table lists this clone with a few counts. The chain employs TRBV21-1 and TRBJ2-1; the table's TRBD2 call for D was not verified on the DNA. TRBV21-1 is tagged as a pseudogene. This CDR3 is 13 amino acids long. This CDR3 reads CASRSGDYNEQFF. The CDR3 coding sequence is TGTGCCAGCAGAAGCGGGGACTACAATGAGCAGTTCTTC.

This rearrangement joins TRBV5-1 to TRBJ1-2, with TRBD1 as a possible D gene (6 bases). V was trimmed by 4 bases and J by 5 bases, leaving 15 bases between them. CDR1 and CDR2 from the germline V gene are SGHRS and YFSETQ. The length of the CDR3 is 14 residues. CDR3 DNA: TGCGCCAGCAGCCCCCAGGGGTCCGAGTATGGCTACACCTTC. This encodes CASSPQGSEYGYTF.

This chain uses TRBV18 with TRBJ1-2, with 9 nucleotides matching TRBD1. Germline CDR1 KGHSH, CDR2 LQKENI. CDR3 size: 15 residues. V gave up 6 bases and J gave up 4 bases; unmatched junction bases: 9. The CDR3 DNA is TGTGCCAGCTCCCCCAACAGGGGGCAGTCCTATGGCTACACCTTC. Protein: CASSPNRGQSYGYTF.

V and J are TRBV18 and TRBJ1-5, with D perhaps TRBD1 (5 bases). V lost 2 bases, J lost 0 bases, and 11 bases lay in between. The CDR3 is 16 amino acids. Germline V gene lookup returns CDR1 KGHSH and CDR2 LQKENI. The CDR3 DNA reads as TGTGCCAGCTCACCAGGGGGGGTGTATAGCAATCAGCCCCAGCATTTT. It translates to CASSPGGVYSNQPQHF.

In this sample, this clone turned up once. The gene calls are TRBV7-2 and TRBJ2-7; TRBD2 matches at 10 bases. Germline V CDR1 and CDR2: SGHTA, FQGNSA. The V gene end was trimmed by 3 bases and the J gene end by 3 bases; junction bases not matched to a gene: 5. This CDR3 has 15 residues. CDR3 loop: CASSLQRGGHYEQYF. In nucleotides, the CDR3 is TGTGCCAGCAGCTTGCAGCGGGGGGGCCACTACGAGCAGTACTTC.

Details on this clone: The same CDR3 also results from other DNA sequences found in this sample. J is TRBJ1-5 and V is TRBV30, with 10 bases that match TRBD1. The CDR3 contains 13 residues. J gave up 3 bases and V 5 bases, and 1 base lay outside the gene matches. The V gene's germline CDR1 is GTSNPN and CDR2 SVGIG (reference sequence). The CDR3 is CAWGQGDNQPQHF. The DNA of the CDR3 is TGTGCCTGGGGACAGGGGGACAATCAGCCCCAGCATTTT.

The chain links TRBV5-4 to TRBJ1-4; 9 positions match TRBD1. V trimming: 3 bases; J trimming: 5 bases; junction bases outside the gene matches: 5. The germline V gene has CDR1 SGHNT and CDR2 YYREEE (reference sequence). The CDR3 covers 15 residues. CDR3 sequence: CASSWGQGGNEKLFF. CDR3 bases: TGTGCCAGCAGCTGGGGACAGGGTGGGAATGAAAAACTGTTTTTT. Filled out from reference TRBV5-4 and TRBJ1-4, the complete variable domain reads ETGVTQSPTHLIKTRGQQVTLRCSSQSGHNTVSWYQQALGQGPQFIFQYYREEENGRGNFPPRFSGLQFPNYSSELNVNALELDDSALYLCASSWGQGGNEKLFFGSGTQLSVL.

The V and J genes are TRBV6-6 and TRBJ2-1; 9 bases are a match to TRBD2. V trimming: 7 bases; J trimming: 5 bases; junction bases outside the gene matches: 9. Per the germline V gene, CDR1 is MNHNY and CDR2 is SVGAGI (reference sequence). CDR3 length: 15 residues. CDR3: CASNPGLAKNNEQFF. Written as DNA, the CDR3 is TGTGCCAGCAACCCGGGACTAGCAAAAAACAATGAGCAGTTCTTC.